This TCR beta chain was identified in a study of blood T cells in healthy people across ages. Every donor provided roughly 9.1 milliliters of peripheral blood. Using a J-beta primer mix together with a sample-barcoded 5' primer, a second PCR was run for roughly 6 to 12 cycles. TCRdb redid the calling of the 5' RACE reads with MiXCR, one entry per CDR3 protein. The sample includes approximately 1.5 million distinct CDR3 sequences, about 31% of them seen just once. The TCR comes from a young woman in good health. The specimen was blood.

CDR3 DNA: TGTGCCAGCAGTGAACTAGCACGCGGAGGAGATACGCAGTATTTT. As protein: CASSELARGGDTQYF. V usage is TRBV2 and J usage is TRBJ2-3; D perhaps matches TRBD2 (5 bases). The germline gives CDR1 SNHLY, CDR2 FYNNEI. The ends were cut back, 2 bases at V and 5 bases at J, with 14 bases in the middle. CDR3 length: 15 residues.